By sample fraction, the clone carrying this T cell receptor (beta chain) is medium-sized. This specimen belongs to a study of blood T cell repertoires in COVID-19. Study-level information: The study drew acute and convalescent COVID-19 samples from the United States, Italy and Spain. Sources were T cells, B-cell-depleted T cells, or PBMCs; the material itself was cDNA or gDNA.

In the original processing: Amplifying reference gene primers gave estimates of nucleated cell counts. Sequenced by immunoSEQ multiplex PCR; TCRdb stores in-frame clones only, minus some. From that table come the V and J calls and clone size; the DNA was used to work out D and trimming. There are around 350,000 clones in the sample; around 86% occur only once, and around 3% lies in the top ten. The J segment lost 6 bases and the V segment lost 8 bases, leaving 7 bases of the junction unmatched. Per germline, CDR1 SQVTM and CDR2 ANQGSEA. This CDR3 contains 14 residues. The sequenced sample consisted of peripheral blood. The sequence was obtained from a human donor in a cohort sampled during active COVID-19. V usage is TRBV29-1 and J usage is TRBJ2-2; 12 positions match TRBD2. Here the CDR3 reads CSSRLAGEAGELFF. In nucleotides, the CDR3 is TGCAGCTCCCGACTAGCGGGAGAGGCCGGGGAGCTGTTTTTT.